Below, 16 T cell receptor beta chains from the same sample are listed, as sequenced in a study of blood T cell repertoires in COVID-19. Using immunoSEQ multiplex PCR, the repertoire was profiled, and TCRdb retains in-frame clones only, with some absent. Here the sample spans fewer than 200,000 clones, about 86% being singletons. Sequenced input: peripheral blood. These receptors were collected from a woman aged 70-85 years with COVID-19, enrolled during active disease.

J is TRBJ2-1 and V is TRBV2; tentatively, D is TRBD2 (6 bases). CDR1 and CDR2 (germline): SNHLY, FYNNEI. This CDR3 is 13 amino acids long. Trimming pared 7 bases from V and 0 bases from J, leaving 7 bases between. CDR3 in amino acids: CASKRVSYNEQFF. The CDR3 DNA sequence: TGTGCCAGCAAGCGGGTCTCCTACAATGAGCAGTTCTTC.

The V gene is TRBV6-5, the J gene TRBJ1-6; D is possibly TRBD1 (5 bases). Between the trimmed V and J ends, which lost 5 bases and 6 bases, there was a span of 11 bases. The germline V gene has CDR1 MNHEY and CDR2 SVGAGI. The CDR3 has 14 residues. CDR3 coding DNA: TGTGCCAGCAGTACGGACACTATTAATTCACCCCTCCACTTT. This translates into CASSTDTINSPLHF.

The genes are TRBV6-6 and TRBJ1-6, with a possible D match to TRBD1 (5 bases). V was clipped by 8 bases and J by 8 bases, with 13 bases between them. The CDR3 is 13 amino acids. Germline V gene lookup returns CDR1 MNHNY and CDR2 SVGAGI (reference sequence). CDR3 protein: CASAGREDSPLHF. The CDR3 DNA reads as TGTGCCAGCGCCGGCAGGGAGGATTCACCCCTCCACTTT.

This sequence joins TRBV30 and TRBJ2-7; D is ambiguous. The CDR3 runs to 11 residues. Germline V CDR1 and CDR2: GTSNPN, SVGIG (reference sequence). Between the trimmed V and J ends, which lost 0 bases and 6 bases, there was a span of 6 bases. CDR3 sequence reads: CAWSVILEQYF. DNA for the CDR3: TGTGCCTGGAGTGTAATCCTCGAGCAGTACTTC.

The CDR3: CAWGAGPRSYEQYF. CDR3 nucleotide sequence: TGTGCCTGGGGGGCAGGGCCCCGCTCCTACGAGCAGTACTTC. This chain uses TRBV30 with TRBJ2-7; tentatively, D is TRBD1 (5 bases). Germline assignment: CDR1 GTSNPN and CDR2 SVGIG (reference sequence). V lost 5 bases, J lost 0 bases, and 14 bases lay in between. The CDR3 sequence is 14 residues long.

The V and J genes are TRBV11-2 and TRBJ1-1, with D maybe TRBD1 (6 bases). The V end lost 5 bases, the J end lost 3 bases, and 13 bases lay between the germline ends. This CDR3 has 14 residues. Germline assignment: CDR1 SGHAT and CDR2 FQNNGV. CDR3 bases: TGTGCCAGCAGCAGAACAGGGTTCGACACTGAAGCTTTCTTT. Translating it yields CASSRTGFDTEAFF.

The chain's CDR3 is CASNAGGYTDTQYF. For the CDR3, the DNA is TGCGCCAGCAACGCGGGGGGGTACACAGATACGCAGTATTTT. The chain couples TRBV5-1 to TRBJ2-3; TRBD2 matches 9 bases. Germline CDR1 reads SGHRS; CDR2 reads YFSETQ. V trimming: 6 bases; J trimming: 2 bases; junction bases outside the gene matches: 4. The length of the CDR3 is 14 residues.

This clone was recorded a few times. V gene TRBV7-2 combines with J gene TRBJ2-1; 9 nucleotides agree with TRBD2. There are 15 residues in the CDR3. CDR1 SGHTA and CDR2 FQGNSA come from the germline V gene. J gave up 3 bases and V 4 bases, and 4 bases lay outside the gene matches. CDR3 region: CASSSTTSGYNEQFF. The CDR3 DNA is TGTGCCAGCAGCTCGACGACTAGCGGCTACAATGAGCAGTTCTTC.

CDR3 residues: CASSYRGLADYNEQFF. CDR3 DNA sequence: TGTGCCAGCAGTTACAGGGGACTAGCGGATTACAATGAGCAGTTCTTC. The J gene is TRBJ2-1, the V gene TRBV6-2 or TRBV6-3; TRBD2 aligns across 11 bases. J gave up 4 bases and V 2 bases, and 4 bases lay outside the gene matches. Germline CDR1 and CDR2: MNHEY and SVGEGT. The CDR3 loop spans 16 amino acids.

The CDR3 DNA reads as TGTGCCAGTAGTTCGAGAGGGGGAGCCTCCGATAGCAATCAGCCCCAGCATTTT. As protein: CASSSRGGASDSNQPQHF. The chain couples TRBV19 to TRBJ1-5, with TRBD1 as a possible D gene (6 bases). The CDR3 spans 18 residues. V lost 5 bases to trimming and J lost 0 bases, with 20 bases between them. Germline CDR1 is LNHDA and CDR2 is SQIVND (reference sequence).

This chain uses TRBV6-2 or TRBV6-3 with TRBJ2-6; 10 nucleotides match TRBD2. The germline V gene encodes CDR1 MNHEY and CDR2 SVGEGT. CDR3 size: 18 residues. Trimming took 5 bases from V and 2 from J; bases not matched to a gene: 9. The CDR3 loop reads CASSRNLAGVAGANVLTF. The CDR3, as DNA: TGTGCCAGCAGTCGTAACCTAGCGGGAGTGGCTGGGGCCAACGTCCTGACTTTC.

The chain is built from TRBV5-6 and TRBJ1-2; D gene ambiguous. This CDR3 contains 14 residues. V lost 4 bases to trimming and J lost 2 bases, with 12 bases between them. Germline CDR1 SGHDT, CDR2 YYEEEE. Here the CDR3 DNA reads TGTGCCAGCAGCCACGCTGGAGGGAACTATGGCTACACCTTC. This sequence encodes CASSHAGGNYGYTF.

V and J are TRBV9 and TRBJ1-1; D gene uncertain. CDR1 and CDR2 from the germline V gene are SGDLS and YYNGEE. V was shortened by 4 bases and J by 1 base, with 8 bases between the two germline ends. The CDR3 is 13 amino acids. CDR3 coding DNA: TGTGCCAGCAGCCCCTCCGGGAACACTGAAGCTTTCTTT. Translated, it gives CASSPSGNTEAFF.

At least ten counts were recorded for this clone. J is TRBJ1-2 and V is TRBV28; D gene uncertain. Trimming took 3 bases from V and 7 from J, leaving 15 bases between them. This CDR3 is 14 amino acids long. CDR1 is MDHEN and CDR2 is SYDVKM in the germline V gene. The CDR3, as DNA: TGTGCCAGCAGTTTGCCCGGGTATTTGAGTGGCTACACCTTC. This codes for CASSLPGYLSGYTF.

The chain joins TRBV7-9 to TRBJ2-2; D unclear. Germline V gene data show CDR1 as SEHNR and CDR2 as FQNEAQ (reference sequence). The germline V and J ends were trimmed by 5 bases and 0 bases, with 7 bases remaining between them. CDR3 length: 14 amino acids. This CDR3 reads CASSQTPNTGELFF. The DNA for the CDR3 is TGTGCCAGCAGCCAAACACCGAACACCGGGGAGCTGTTTTTT. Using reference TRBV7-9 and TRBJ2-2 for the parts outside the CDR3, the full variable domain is DTGVSQNPRHKITKRGQNVTFRCDPISEHNRLYWYRQTLGQGPEFLTYFQNEAQLEKSRLLSDRFSAERPKGSFSTLEIQRTEQGDSAMYLCASSQTPNTGELFFGEGSRLTVL.

The CDR3 DNA sequence: TGCGCCAGCAGCCAAGAAGGGACTAGCTCCTACGAGCAGTACTTC. Protein: CASSQEGTSSYEQYF. The chain has TRBV4-1 and TRBJ2-7; 8 bases fit TRBD2. CDR3 length equals 15 residues. Trimming at V came to 0 bases and at J to 0 bases, leaving 1 base not matched to a gene. CDR1 and CDR2 (germline): MGHRA, YSYEKL.